One and the same sample provided the 30 T cell receptor beta chains below, sequenced in a study of T cell clusters in autoimmune cytopenias. Some 40,000 genome equivalents of blood DNA were amplified for TRB. TRB rearrangements were amplified by touch-down multiplex PCR with mixed TRB-A/B primers. TCRdb re-called the multiplex PCR reads and shows each CDR3 protein once, DNA omitted. The sample totals about 2,800 distinct CDR3 sequences. Sequenced: peripheral blood. These receptors were obtained from a human donor with an autoimmune cytopenia or autoimmune hepatitis (not recorded which).

In terms of frequency, this clonotype is medium-sized. V is TRBV6-5 and J is TRBJ2-5; TCRdb calls TRBD1, which cannot be checked without DNA. Germline values: CDR1 MNHEY, CDR2 SVGAGI. The CDR3 loop spans 15 amino acids. CDR3 region: CASSYWDRGQETQYF.

The J gene is TRBJ1-1, the V gene TRBV6-5. Per germline, CDR1 MNHEY and CDR2 SVGAGI. CDR3 length equals 12 residues. The CDR3 loop is CASVMGSSGAFF.

CDR3: CASDRGEGYTF. The rearrangement joins TRBV28 to TRBJ1-2; TCRdb calls TRBD1, which cannot be checked without DNA. The CDR3 has 11 residues. Germline CDR1 and CDR2: MDHEN and SYDVKM.

In terms of frequency, this clonotype is medium-sized. The chain recombines TRBV28 with TRBJ2-6. The CDR3 consists of 12 residues. Germline values: CDR1 MDHEN, CDR2 SYDVKM. CDR3 region: CATTAWDNVLTF.

This clonotype registers medium-sized by frequency. V and J are TRBV12-3 or TRBV12-4 and TRBJ2-2; TCRdb designates TRBD1, a call that cannot be tested without DNA. This CDR3 comprises 14 residues. CDR3 loop: CASITMAGGRELFF.

This clonotype is identified as medium-sized from frequency. The chain has TRBV27 and TRBJ2-2; TCRdb proposes TRBD1, but this gene call is untestable without DNA. Looked up from germline, CDR1 is MNHEY and CDR2 is SMNVEV (reference sequence). The length of the CDR3 is 15 residues. Here the CDR3 reads CASSPSGAIPGELFF.

The rearrangement joins TRBV24-1 to TRBJ2-5; TCRdb proposes TRBD1, but this gene call is untestable without DNA. Germline CDR1 is KGHDR and CDR2 is SFDVKD. The CDR3 has 14 amino acids. The CDR3 loop reads CAIQGGAGEKTQYF.

The gene calls are TRBV20-1 and TRBJ2-1. CDR1 and CDR2 (germline): DFQATT, SNEGSKA (reference sequence). There are 13 residues in the CDR3. The CDR3 spells CSARGHTYNEQFF.

Its frequency marks this clonotype as medium-sized (0.01 to 0.1%). V is TRBV27 and J is TRBJ1-1; TCRdb designates TRBD1, a call that cannot be tested without DNA. Germline loops: CDR1 MNHEY, CDR2 SMNVEV (reference sequence). This CDR3 is built from 16 residues. CDR3 region: CASSPRGGEMNTEAFF.

The CDR3 spells CSARKPGTDIYEQYF. The chain links TRBV20-1 to TRBJ2-7; the D call from TCRdb, TRBD1, cannot be confirmed without DNA. The germline V gene encodes CDR1 DFQATT and CDR2 SNEGSKA (reference sequence). The CDR3 loop spans 15 amino acids.

This clonotype ranks as medium-sized in terms of frequency. This sequence joins TRBV6-2 or TRBV6-3 and TRBJ2-7; TCRdb picks TRBD1, but there is no DNA to check that call. The CDR3 consists of 12 residues. Germline CDR1 reads MNHEY; CDR2 reads SVGEGT. The CDR3 here is CASSRQGIEQYF.

Measured by frequency, this clonotype is medium-sized. This chain joins TRBV5-4 and TRBJ2-7; checking the TCRdb D call of TRBD1 is not possible without DNA. Germline CDR1 and CDR2: SGHNT and YYREEE (reference sequence). This CDR3 is 13 amino acids long. The CDR3: CASSRQGLYEQYF.

This clonotype is deemed medium-sized by its frequency. CDR3 sequence: CASSQGGIHPAYNEQFF. V is TRBV14 and J is TRBJ2-1. The CDR3 is 17 residues long. Germline CDR1 reads SGHDN; CDR2 reads FVKESK.

By frequency, this clonotype registers medium-sized. The chain recombines TRBV19 with TRBJ1-3. Germline assignment: CDR1 LNHDA and CDR2 SQIVND (reference sequence). The CDR3 sequence is 13 residues long. CDR3: CASRAGGGNTIYF.

The V gene is TRBV7-2, the J gene TRBJ1-5; lacking DNA, the TRBD1 call made by TCRdb goes unchecked. The CDR3 has 14 amino acids. CDR1 is SGHTA and CDR2 is FQGNSA in the germline V gene. The CDR3 sequence is CASSVTGISQPQHF.

J is TRBJ1-2 and V is TRBV6-1; TCRdb reports TRBD1, a call that lacks DNA to check it against. This CDR3 is 12 amino acids long. CDR1 and CDR2 (germline): MNHNS, SASEGT. This chain's CDR3 is CAGSQGGGGYTF.

The chain couples TRBV7-2 to TRBJ1-4. Germline V gives CDR1 SGHTA, CDR2 FQGNSA. This CDR3 contains 13 residues. Here the CDR3 reads CASSSGRNEKLFF.

The CDR3 spells CASSLGGRANEKLFF. The genes are TRBV28 and TRBJ1-4. Germline CDR1 reads MDHEN; CDR2 reads SYDVKM. The CDR3 length is 15 residues.

This clonotype shows up as medium-sized by frequency. V is TRBV15 and J is TRBJ1-1. The CDR3 has 13 amino acids. Germline CDR1 reads LNHNV; CDR2 reads YYDKDF (reference sequence). The CDR3 sequence is CATSRDGVRWSFF.

This clonotype is deemed medium-sized by its frequency. The CDR3 sequence is CSVGRGGTNEKLFF. This chain connects TRBV29-1 to TRBJ1-4. CDR3 length equals 14 residues. Germline V CDR1 and CDR2: SQVTM, ANQGSEA.

The rearrangement links TRBV10-3 to TRBJ2-1; TCRdb's assignment of TRBD1 cannot be checked, as there is no DNA. The germline gives CDR1 ENHRY, CDR2 SYGVKD. The CDR3 totals 19 residues. The CDR3 region is CAISETGTSRVGFYNEQFF.

The V and J genes are TRBV12-3 or TRBV12-4 and TRBJ2-1; checking the TCRdb D call of TRBD2 is not possible without DNA. The CDR3 contains 15 residues. The CDR3 reads CASSDSASGRNEQFF.

The chain carries TRBV24-1 and TRBJ2-7; the TCRdb call, TRBD2, lacks DNA for checking. The CDR3 is 19 residues long. Germline CDR1 and CDR2: KGHDR and SFDVKD. This chain's CDR3 is CATSGPGLAGVGPIYEQYF.

This chain links TRBV7-9 with TRBJ1-5; TCRdb selects TRBD1, and the lack of DNA leaves this call unchecked. CDR1 and CDR2 from the germline V gene are SEHNR and FQNEAQ (reference sequence). The length of the CDR3 is 15 residues. This CDR3 is CASSPRGGSNQPQHF.

This clonotype is deemed medium-sized (0.01 to 0.1%) by its frequency. V usage is TRBV10-3 and J usage is TRBJ2-2. This CDR3 region has 13 residues. Germline V gives CDR1 ENHRY, CDR2 SYGVKD. CDR3 protein: CAISESGTGELFF.

Judged by frequency, this clonotype is medium-sized. This chain uses TRBV6-5 with TRBJ2-3. Looked up from germline, CDR1 is MNHEY and CDR2 is SVGAGI. The CDR3 loop spans 11 amino acids. This chain's CDR3 is CASRSQLTQYF.

By frequency, this clonotype registers medium-sized. This chain links TRBV15 with TRBJ1-3; the TRBD1 assignment by TCRdb is unverifiable without DNA. The germline CDR1 and CDR2 sequences are LNHNV and YYDKDF (reference sequence). CDR3 length equals 20 residues. This CDR3 reads CATPVGTGPAPGSPGNTIYF.

The V call is TRBV5-1, the J call TRBJ2-1; the TCRdb call, TRBD1, lacks DNA for checking. The CDR3 loop spans 13 amino acids. Looked up from germline, CDR1 is SGHRS and CDR2 is YFSETQ. The CDR3 is CASSEPGSNEQFF. Filled out from reference TRBV5-1 and TRBJ2-1, the complete variable domain reads KAGVTQTPRYLIKTRGQQVTLSCSPISGHRSVSWYQQTPGQGLQFLFEYFSETQRNKGNFPGRFSGRQFSNSRSEMNVSTLELGDSALYLCASSEPGSNEQFFGPGTRLTVL.

In terms of frequency, this clonotype is medium-sized. The rearrangement links TRBV27 to TRBJ2-3; TCRdb names TRBD2, which stays unverified in the absence of DNA. Germline V gene lookup returns CDR1 MNHEY and CDR2 SMNVEV (reference sequence). The CDR3 totals 16 residues. This CDR3 reads CASSGGSLDSSDTQYF.

The chain uses TRBV4-1 and TRBJ2-3. Germline-derived CDR1 and CDR2 are MGHRA and YSYEKL. There are 14 residues in the CDR3. CDR3: CASSQSLALDTQYF.